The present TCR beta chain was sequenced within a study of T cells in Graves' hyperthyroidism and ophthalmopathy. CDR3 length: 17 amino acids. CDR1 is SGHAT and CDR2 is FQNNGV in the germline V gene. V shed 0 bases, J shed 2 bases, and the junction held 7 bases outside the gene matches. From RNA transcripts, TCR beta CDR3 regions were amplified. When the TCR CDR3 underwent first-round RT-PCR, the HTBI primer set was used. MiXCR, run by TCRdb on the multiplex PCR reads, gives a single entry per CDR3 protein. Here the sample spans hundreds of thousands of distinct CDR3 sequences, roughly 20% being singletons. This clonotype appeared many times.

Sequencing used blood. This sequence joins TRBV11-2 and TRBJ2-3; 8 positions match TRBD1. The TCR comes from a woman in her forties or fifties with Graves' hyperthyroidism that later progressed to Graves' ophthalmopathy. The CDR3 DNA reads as TGTGCCAGCAGCTTAGAGGCCAGGGGGCTCGACACAGATACGCAGTATTTT. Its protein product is CASSLEARGLDTDTQYF.